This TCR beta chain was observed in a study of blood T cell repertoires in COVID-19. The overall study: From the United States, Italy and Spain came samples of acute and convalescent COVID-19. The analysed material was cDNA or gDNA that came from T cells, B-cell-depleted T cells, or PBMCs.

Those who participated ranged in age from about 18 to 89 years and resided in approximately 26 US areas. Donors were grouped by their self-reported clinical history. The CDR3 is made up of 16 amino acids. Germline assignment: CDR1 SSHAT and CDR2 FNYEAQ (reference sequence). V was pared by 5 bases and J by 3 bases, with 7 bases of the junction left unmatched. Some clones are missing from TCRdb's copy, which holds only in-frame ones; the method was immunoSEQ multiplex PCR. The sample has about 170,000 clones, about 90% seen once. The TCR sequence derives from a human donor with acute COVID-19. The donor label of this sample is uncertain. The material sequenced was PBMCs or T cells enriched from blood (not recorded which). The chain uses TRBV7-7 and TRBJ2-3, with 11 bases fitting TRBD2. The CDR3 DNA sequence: TGTGCCAGCAGCCCCCTAGCGGGGGGATTAACAGATACGCAGTATTTT. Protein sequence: CASSPLAGGLTDTQYF.